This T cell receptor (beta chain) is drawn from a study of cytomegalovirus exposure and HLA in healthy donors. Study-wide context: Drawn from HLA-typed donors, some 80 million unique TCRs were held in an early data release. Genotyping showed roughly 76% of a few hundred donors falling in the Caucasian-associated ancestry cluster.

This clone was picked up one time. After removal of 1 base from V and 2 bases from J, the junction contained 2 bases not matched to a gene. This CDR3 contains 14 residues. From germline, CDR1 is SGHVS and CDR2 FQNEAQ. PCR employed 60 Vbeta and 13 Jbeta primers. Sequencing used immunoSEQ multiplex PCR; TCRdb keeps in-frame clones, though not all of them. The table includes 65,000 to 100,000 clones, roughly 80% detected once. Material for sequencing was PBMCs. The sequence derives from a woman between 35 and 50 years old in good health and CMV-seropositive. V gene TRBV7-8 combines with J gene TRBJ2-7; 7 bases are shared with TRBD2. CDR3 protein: CASSLVGLAYEQYF. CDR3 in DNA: TGTGCCAGCAGCTTAGTCGGACTAGCCTACGAGCAGTACTTC.